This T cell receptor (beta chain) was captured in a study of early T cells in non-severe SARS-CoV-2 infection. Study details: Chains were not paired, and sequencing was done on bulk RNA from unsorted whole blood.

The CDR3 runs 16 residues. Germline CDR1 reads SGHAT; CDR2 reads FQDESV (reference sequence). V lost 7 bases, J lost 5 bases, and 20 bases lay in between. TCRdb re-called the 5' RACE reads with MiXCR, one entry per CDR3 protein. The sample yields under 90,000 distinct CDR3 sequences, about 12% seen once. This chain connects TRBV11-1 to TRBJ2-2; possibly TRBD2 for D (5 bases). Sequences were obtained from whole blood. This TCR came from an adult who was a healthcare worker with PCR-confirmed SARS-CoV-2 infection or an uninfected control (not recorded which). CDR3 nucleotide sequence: TGTGCCAGCACCTGGACGGGAACCGAGGGAACCGGGGAGCTGTTTTTT. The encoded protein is CASTWTGTEGTGELFF.